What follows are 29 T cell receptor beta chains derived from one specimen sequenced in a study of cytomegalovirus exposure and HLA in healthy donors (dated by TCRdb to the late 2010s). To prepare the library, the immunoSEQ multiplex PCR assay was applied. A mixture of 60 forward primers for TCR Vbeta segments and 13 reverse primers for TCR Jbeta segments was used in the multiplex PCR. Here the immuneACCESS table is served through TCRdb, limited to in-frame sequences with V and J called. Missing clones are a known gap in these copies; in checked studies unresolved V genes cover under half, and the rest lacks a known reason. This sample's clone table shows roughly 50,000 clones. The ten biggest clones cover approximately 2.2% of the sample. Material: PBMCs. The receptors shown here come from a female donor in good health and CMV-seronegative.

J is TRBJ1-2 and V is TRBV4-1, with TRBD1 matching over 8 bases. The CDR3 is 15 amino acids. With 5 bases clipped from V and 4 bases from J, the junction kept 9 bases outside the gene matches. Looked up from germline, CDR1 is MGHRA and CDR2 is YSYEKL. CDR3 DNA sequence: TGCGCCAGCAGCTACCCTGCGCAGGGGGCCTATGGCTACACCTTC. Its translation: CASSYPAQGAYGYTF.

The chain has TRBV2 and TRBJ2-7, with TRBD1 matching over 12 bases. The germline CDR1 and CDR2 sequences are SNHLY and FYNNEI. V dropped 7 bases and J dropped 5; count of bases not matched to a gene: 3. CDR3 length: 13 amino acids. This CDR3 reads CASIRDRGHEQYF. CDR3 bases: TGTGCCAGCATACGGGACAGGGGGCACGAGCAGTACTTC.

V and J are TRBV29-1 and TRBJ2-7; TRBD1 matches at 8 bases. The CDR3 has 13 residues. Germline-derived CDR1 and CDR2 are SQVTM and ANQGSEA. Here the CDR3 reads CTGWQGAADEQYF. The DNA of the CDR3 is TGCACTGGGTGGCAGGGGGCTGCGGACGAGCAGTACTTC.

The CDR3 spells CASRGWTGSFFDTEAFF. The DNA of the CDR3 is TGTGCCAGTAGGGGATGGACAGGCTCTTTTTTTGACACTGAAGCTTTCTTT. V gene TRBV19 combines with J gene TRBJ1-1; 7 bases fit TRBD1. Looked up from germline, CDR1 is LNHDA and CDR2 is SQIVND (reference sequence). The CDR3 consists of 17 residues. J gave up 3 bases and V 6 bases, and 16 bases lay outside the gene matches.

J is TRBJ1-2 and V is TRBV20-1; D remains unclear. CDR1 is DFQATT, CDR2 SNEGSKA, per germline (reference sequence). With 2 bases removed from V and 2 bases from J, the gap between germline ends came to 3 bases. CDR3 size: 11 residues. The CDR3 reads CSARQNYGYTF. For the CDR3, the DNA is TGCAGTGCTAGACAAAACTATGGCTACACCTTC.

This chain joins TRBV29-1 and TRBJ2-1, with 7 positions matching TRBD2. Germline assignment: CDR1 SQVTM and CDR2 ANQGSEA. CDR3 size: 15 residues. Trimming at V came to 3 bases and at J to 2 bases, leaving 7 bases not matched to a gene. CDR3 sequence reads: CSVDGGSPPYNEQFF. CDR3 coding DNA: TGCAGCGTTGATGGCGGGAGTCCCCCCTACAATGAGCAGTTCTTC.

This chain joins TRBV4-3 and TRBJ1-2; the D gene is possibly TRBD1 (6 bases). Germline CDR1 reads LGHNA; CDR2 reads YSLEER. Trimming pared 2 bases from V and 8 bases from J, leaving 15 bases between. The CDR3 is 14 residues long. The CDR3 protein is CASSQSWQGTGYTF. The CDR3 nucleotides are TGCGCCAGCAGCCAATCTTGGCAGGGGACGGGCTACACCTTC.

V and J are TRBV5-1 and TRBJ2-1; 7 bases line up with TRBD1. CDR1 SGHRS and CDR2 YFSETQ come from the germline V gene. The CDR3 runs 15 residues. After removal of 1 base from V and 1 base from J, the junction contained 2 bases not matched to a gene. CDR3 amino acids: CASSLPGQSYNEQFF. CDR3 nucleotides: TGCGCCAGCAGCTTGCCGGGACAGTCCTACAATGAGCAGTTCTTC.

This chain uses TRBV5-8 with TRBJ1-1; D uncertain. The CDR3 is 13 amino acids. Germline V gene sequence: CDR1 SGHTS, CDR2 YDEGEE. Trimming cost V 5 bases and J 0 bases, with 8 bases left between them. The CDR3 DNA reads TGTGCCAGCAGTCCGAGGTTGAACACTGAAGCTTTCTTT. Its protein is CASSPRLNTEAFF.

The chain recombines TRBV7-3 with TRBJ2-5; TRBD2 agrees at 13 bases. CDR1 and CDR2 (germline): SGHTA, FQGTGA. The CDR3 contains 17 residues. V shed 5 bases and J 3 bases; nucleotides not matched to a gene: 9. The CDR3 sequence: CASSLGLAGEEEETQYF. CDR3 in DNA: TGTGCCAGCAGCCTCGGACTAGCGGGGGAGGAGGAAGAGACCCAGTACTTC.

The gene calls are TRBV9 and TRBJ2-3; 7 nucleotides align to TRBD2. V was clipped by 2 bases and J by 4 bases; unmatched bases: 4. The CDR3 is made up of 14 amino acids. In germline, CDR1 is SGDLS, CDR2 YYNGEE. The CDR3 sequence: CASSVRSGADTQYF. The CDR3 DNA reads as TGTGCCAGCAGCGTTAGAAGCGGGGCAGATACGCAGTATTTT.

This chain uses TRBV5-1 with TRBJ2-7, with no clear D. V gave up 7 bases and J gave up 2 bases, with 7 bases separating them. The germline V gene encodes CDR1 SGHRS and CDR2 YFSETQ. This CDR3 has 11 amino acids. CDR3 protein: CASRGTYEQYF. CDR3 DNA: TGCGCCAGCCGCGGCACCTACGAGCAGTACTTC. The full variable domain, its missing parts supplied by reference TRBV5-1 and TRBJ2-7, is KAGVTQTPRYLIKTRGQQVTLSCSPISGHRSVSWYQQTPGQGLQFLFEYFSETQRNKGNFPGRFSGRQFSNSRSEMNVSTLELGDSALYLCASRGTYEQYFGPGTRLTVT.

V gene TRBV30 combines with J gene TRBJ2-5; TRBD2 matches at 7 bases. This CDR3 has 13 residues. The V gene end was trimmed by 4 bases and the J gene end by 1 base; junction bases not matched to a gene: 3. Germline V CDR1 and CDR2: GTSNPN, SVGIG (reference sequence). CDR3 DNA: TGTGCCTGGAATAGCGGGCTCCAAGAGACCCAGTACTTC. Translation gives CAWNSGLQETQYF.

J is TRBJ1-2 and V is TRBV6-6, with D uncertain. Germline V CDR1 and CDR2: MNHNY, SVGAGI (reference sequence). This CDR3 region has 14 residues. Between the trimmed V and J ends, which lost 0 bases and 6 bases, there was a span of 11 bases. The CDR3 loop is CASSYSGREDGYTF. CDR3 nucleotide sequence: TGTGCCAGCAGTTACTCGGGTAGGGAGGATGGCTACACCTTC.

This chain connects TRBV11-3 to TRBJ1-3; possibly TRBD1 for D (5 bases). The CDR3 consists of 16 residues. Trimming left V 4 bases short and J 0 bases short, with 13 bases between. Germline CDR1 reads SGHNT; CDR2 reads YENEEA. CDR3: CASSSNAGNSGNTIYF. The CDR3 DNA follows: TGTGCCAGCAGCTCGAACGCAGGGAACTCTGGAAACACCATATATTTT.

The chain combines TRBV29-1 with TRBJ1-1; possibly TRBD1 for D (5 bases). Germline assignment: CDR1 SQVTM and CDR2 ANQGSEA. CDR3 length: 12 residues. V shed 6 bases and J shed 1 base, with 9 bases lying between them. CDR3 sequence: CSVWGENTEAFF. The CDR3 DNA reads TGCAGCGTATGGGGGGAGAACACTGAAGCTTTCTTT.

The CDR3 DNA is TGCGCCAGCGGGGAGGGCGGTTCCTACGAGCAGTACTTC. Translating it yields CASGEGGSYEQYF. The V and J genes are TRBV4-1 and TRBJ2-7, with TRBD2 matching over 7 bases. CDR3 length: 13 residues. The germline V gene has CDR1 MGHRA and CDR2 YSYEKL. The junction had 5 bases not matched to a gene; V was cut back by 8 bases and J by 1 base.

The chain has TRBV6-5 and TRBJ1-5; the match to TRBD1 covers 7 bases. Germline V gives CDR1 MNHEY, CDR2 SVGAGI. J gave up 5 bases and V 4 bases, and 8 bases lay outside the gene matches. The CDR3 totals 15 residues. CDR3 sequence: CASSSRTGRDQPQHF. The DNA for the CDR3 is TGTGCCAGCAGTTCCCGGACAGGCAGGGATCAGCCCCAGCATTTT.

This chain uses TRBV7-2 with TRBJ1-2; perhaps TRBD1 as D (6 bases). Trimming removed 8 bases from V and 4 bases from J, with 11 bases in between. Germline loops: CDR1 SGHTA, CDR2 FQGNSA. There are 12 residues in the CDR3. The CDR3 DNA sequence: TGTGCCAGCTTCCAGGGGATCTATGGCTACACCTTC. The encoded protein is CASFQGIYGYTF.

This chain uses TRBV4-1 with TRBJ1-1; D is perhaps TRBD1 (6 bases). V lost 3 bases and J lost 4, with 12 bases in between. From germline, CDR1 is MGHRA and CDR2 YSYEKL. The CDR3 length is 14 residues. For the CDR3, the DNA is TGCGCCAGCAGCCACCGGGACACCCTCACTGAAGCTTTCTTT. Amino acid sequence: CASSHRDTLTEAFF.

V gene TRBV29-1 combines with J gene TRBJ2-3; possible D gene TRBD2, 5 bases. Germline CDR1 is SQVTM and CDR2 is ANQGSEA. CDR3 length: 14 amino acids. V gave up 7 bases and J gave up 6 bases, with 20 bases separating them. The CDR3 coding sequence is TGCAGCGCCTCCTATGGAGGTACGGGGGATACGCAGTATTTT. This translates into CSASYGGTGDTQYF.

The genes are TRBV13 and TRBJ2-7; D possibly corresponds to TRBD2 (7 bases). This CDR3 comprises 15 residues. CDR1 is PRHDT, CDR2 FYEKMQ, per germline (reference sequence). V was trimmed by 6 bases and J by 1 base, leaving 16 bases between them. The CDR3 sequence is CASRTMGGLSYEQYF. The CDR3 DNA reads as TGTGCCAGCAGGACTATGGGGGGGCTTTCCTACGAGCAGTACTTC.

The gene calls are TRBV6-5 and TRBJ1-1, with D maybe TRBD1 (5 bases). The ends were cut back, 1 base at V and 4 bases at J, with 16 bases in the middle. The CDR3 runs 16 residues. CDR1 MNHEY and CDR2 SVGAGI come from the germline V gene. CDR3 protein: CASSYWAGSPGTEAFF. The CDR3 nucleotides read TGTGCCAGCAGTTACTGGGCAGGGTCCCCGGGCACTGAAGCTTTCTTT.

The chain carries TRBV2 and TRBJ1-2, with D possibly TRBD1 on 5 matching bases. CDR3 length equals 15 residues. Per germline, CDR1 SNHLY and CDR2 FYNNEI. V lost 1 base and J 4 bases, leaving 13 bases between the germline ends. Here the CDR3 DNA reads TGTGCCAGCAGTGAAGGGGACGGGGGGTTCTATGGCTACACCTTC. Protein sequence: CASSEGDGGFYGYTF.

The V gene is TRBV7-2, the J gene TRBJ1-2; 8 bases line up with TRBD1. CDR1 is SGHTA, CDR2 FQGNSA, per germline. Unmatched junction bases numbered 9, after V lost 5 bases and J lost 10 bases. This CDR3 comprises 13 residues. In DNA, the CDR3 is TGTGCCAGCAGCCCCCGCGCAGGGGGCGCCTACACCTTC. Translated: CASSPRAGGAYTF.

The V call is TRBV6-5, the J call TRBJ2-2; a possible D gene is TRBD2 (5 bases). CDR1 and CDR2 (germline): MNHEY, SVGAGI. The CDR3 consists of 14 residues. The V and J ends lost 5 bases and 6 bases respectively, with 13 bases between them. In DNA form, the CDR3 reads TGTGCCAGCAGTCAAGCGAGGGAGCCCGGGGAGCTGTTTTTT. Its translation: CASSQAREPGELFF.

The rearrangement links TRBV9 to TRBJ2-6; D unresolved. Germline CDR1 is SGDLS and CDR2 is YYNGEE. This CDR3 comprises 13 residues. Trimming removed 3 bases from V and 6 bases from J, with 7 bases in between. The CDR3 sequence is CASSGSVANVLTF. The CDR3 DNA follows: TGTGCCAGCAGCGGAAGCGTGGCCAACGTCCTGACTTTC.

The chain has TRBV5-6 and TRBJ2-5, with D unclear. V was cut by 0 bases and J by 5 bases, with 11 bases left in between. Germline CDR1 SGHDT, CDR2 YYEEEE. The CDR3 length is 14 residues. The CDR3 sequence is CASSLGTSGETQYF. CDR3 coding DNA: TGTGCCAGCAGCTTGGGAACAAGTGGTGAGACCCAGTACTTC.

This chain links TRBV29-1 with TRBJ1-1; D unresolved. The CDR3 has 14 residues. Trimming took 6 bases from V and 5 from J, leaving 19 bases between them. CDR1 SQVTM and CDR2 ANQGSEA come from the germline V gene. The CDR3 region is CSVMVLTRETEAFF. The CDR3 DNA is TGCAGCGTGATGGTGTTGACCCGGGAGACTGAAGCTTTCTTT.